This paragraph reports one T cell receptor beta chain. In this sample, this clone turned up once. Its antigen remains undetermined. No quality values exist for individual bases; no much larger clone is one base distant. The germline V end is reduced by 3 bases and the J end by 1 base; junction bases left unmatched: 3. Including the terminal cysteine and phenylalanine, the CDR3 comprises 15 residues. CDR3 DNA only is kept here, 45 bases in frame from base 1. CDR1 and CDR2, looked up from the germline V gene, are MGHDK and SYGVNS. The data stem from a study of blood T cell repertoires in COVID-19 (dated by TCRdb to 2020 to 2021). Describing the broader study: Samples covering the acute and convalescent phases of COVID-19 were provided by collaborators in the United States, Italy and Spain. Where HLA class I and class II types were available, the types were taken from metadata supplied by the sample provider, not from assay-based typing. The prospective study material was composed of cDNA or gDNA derived from T cells, B-cell-depleted T cells, or PBMCs. The repertoires were released in a freely available public database intended as a resource for research on the immune response to SARS-CoV-2. Samples were obtained from the ongoing ImmuneRACE study (first 160 participants) and from over 1,000 subjects provided by 6 global collaborators. The dataset comprised deeply sampled blood TCRbeta repertoires from subjects exposed to, actively infected with, or recovered from COVID-19. A de-identified subject ID, COVID-19 status, age in years and sex were almost always included in the sample metadata. On the study overall, not on this receptor specifically: The amount of clinical and demographic metadata varied by source and participant and was provided uncurated.

Participants in the prospective study were enrolled through a virtual design, were aged roughly 18 to 100 years, and lived in roughly 24 United States geographic areas. Cohort assignment in the prospective study relied on participant-reported clinical history from a screening survey and a study questionnaire. Each participant in the prospective study had whole blood, serum and a nasopharyngeal or oropharyngeal swab collected by mobile phlebotomists. Additional blood draws and questionnaires over an approximately two-month period could optionally be provided by prospective study participants. Before DNA extraction, prospective study blood samples were shipped either frozen or at room temperature. TCRbeta CDR3 regions were amplified from genomic DNA using the immunoSEQ Assay, a bias-controlled multiplex PCR. As for how the authors treated the data: The number of nucleated cells in each sample was estimated by amplification of reference gene primers within the assay. To quantify the absolute abundance of each unique TCRbeta CDR3 rearrangement, sequence reads were collapsed and filtered. Productive Simpson clonality was computed per sample as the square root of Simpson's diversity index over productive rearrangements. In its TCRdb copy, this immuneACCESS table keeps in-frame sequences only and misses some clones. Where compared with another copy, unresolved V genes explain less than half of these, and the others have no known cause. That table is the source of V, J and clone size, and D and trimming were worked out from the DNA. The sample table lists about 440,000 clones, 70% to 90% of them with a count of one. Around 1.8% of the sample rests with the top ten.

The chain is assembled from TRBV25-1 and TRBJ2-1; a stretch of 7 junction bases matches TRBD2. The TCR originated in a woman between 18 and 29 years old with acute COVID-19. Source material: PBMCs or T cells enriched from blood (not recorded which). The nucleotides read TGTGCCAGCAGTGAGGGACTAATTTCCTACAATGAGCAGTTCTTC. This gives the protein CASSEGLISYNEQFF.